Sequencing of this T cell receptor (beta chain) was carried out in a study of T cell responses to AZD1222 COVID-19 vaccine. General study findings and limits: Baseline seropositivity occurred in only a handful of AZD1222 recipients.

Note on this clone: Its cognate antigen is unknown.

Assay used: immunoSEQ multiplex PCR; TCRdb lists only in-frame clones, some missing. In the table there are approximately 150,000 clones, 90% to 95% of which are singletons. The input for sequencing was peripheral blood, taken 28 days after the second AZD1222 dose. The sequence derives from an adult who received the AZD1222 COVID-19 vaccine.

CDR3 in DNA: TGTGCCAGCAGCCAAGCGGCGCAGATGCGGACCCAGTACTTC. Translation: CASSQAAQMRTQYF. This sequence joins TRBV3-1 (or the pseudogene TRBV3-2) and TRBJ2-5; no reliable D call. Trimming removed 1 base from V and 7 bases from J, with 13 bases in between. Germline V gene data show CDR1 as LGHDT and CDR2 as YNNKEL (reference sequence). There are 14 residues in the CDR3.